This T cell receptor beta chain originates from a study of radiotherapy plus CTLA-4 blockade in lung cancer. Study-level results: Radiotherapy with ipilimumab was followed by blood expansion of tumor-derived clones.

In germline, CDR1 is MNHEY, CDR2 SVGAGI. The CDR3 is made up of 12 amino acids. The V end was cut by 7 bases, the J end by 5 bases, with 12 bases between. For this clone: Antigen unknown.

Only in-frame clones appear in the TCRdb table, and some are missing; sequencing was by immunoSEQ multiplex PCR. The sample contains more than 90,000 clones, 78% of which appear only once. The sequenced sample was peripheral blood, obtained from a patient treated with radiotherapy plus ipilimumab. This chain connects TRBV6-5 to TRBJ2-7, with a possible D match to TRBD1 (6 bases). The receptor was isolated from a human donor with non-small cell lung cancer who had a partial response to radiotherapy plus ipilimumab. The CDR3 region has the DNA TGTGCCAGCACAGGGGACGAAGACGAGCAGTACTTC. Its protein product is CASTGDEDEQYF.